These 19 T cell receptor beta chains share one sample of origin, sequenced in a study of neoadjuvant anti-PD-1 for oral cavity cancer. Measured with immunoSEQ multiplex PCR; TCRdb has only the in-frame clones, and not every one. The sample lists around 81,000 clones, roughly 80% occurring once. This specimen consisted of PBMCs, obtained before nivolumab (anti-PD-1) treatment. Receptors were obtained from a person aged 35 to 85 with oral cavity squamous cell carcinoma.

This clone appeared once. The V call is TRBV30, the J call TRBJ1-3; D unclear. Per germline, CDR1 GTSNPN and CDR2 SVGIG (reference sequence). The CDR3 spans 14 residues. Trimming cost V 1 base and J 0 bases, with 7 bases left between them. Written as DNA, the CDR3 is TGTGCCTGGAGTGGAGGGCACTCTGGAAACACCATATATTTT. Protein product: CAWSGGHSGNTIYF.

The chain joins TRBV14 to TRBJ2-5, with D unresolved. The CDR3 has 13 residues. The ends were cut back, 4 bases at V and 5 bases at J, with 11 bases in the middle. In germline, CDR1 is SGHDN, CDR2 FVKESK. The CDR3 sequence is CASSLLSQETQYF. For the CDR3, the DNA is TGTGCCAGCAGCCTGCTCAGTCAGGAGACCCAGTACTTC.

The chain links TRBV27 to TRBJ2-7; no firm D call. The ends were cut back, 4 bases at V and 3 bases at J, with 7 bases in the middle. Germline assignment: CDR1 MNHEY and CDR2 SMNVEV (reference sequence). CDR3 length equals 12 residues. The CDR3 loop is CASSSTGYEQYF. CDR3 nucleotides: TGTGCCAGCAGTTCTACCGGCTACGAGCAGTACTTC.

The chain links TRBV4-1 to TRBJ1-1; D remains unclear. Trimming left V 1 base short and J 7 bases short, with 16 bases between. Germline V gene data show CDR1 as MGHRA and CDR2 as YSYEKL. This CDR3 spans 15 amino acids. In nucleotides, the CDR3 is TGCGCCAGCAGCCAAGCAGGAACGCTTTATGATGAAGCTTTCTTT. Its translation is CASSQAGTLYDEAFF.

This clone showed up just once. The chain has TRBV10-3 and TRBJ1-2; 7 bases are a match to TRBD1. The germline V gene has CDR1 ENHRY and CDR2 SYGVKD. V was pared by 5 bases and J by 2 bases, with 2 bases of the junction left unmatched. The length of the CDR3 is 13 residues. The CDR3 coding sequence is TGTGCCATCAGTCCGACAGGGAACTATGGCTACACCTTC. Translation: CAISPTGNYGYTF.

The rearrangement joins TRBV5-1 to TRBJ1-4; D gene uncertain. The CDR3 totals 15 residues. The germline V and J ends were trimmed by 0 bases and 7 bases, with 13 bases remaining between them. Germline assignment: CDR1 SGHRS and CDR2 YFSETQ. The CDR3 reads CASSLAGRLGEKLFF. CDR3 nucleotides: TGCGCCAGCAGCTTGGCCGGCAGGTTAGGTGAAAAACTGTTTTTT.

The rearrangement uses TRBV7-2 and TRBJ2-7, with D hard to call. V was clipped by 2 bases and J by 0 bases, with 11 bases between them. This CDR3 has 15 residues. Germline V CDR1 and CDR2: SGHTA, FQGNSA. The CDR3 loop is CASSLSWISSYEQYF. In DNA, the CDR3 is TGTGCCAGCAGCTTATCGTGGATAAGCTCCTACGAGCAGTACTTC.

The V call is TRBV14, the J call TRBJ2-7; a possible D gene is TRBD1 (5 bases). Between the trimmed V and J ends, which lost 1 base and 7 bases, there was a span of 8 bases. This CDR3 is 12 amino acids long. Per the germline V gene, CDR1 is SGHDN and CDR2 is FVKESK. CDR3 in amino acids: CASSQVGREQYF. The CDR3 coding sequence is TGTGCCAGCAGCCAAGTGGGGCGGGAGCAGTACTTC.

The chain uses TRBV19 and TRBJ1-3; the D gene is possibly TRBD1 (5 bases). Germline lookup yields CDR1 LNHDA and CDR2 SQIVND (reference sequence). The V gene lost 9 bases and the J gene lost 0 bases, with 9 bases spanning the gap. This CDR3 is built from 13 residues. CDR3 DNA sequence: TGTGCCAGCTCGGGGACCTCTGGAAACACCATATATTTT. Protein sequence: CASSGTSGNTIYF.

The V and J genes are TRBV7-9 and TRBJ2-5, with a tentative D call TRBD1 (5 bases). CDR1 is SEHNR, CDR2 FQNEAQ, per germline (reference sequence). The CDR3 spans 13 residues. The V end lost 6 bases, the J end lost 9 bases, and 17 bases lay between the germline ends. CDR3 sequence (DNA): TGTGCCAGCAGTGGCAGGGAAGAGATAGCCCAGTACTTC. Amino acid sequence: CASSGREEIAQYF.

This chain joins TRBV7-9 and TRBJ2-7; 9 bases agree with TRBD2. The V gene's germline CDR1 is SEHNR and CDR2 FQNEAQ (reference sequence). Trimming cost V 5 bases and J 3 bases; bases outside gene matches: 5. This CDR3 is 14 amino acids long. CDR3 amino acids: CASSPGLAFYEQYF. Written as DNA, the CDR3 is TGTGCCAGCAGCCCGGGACTAGCTTTCTACGAGCAGTACTTC.

This sequence joins TRBV27 and TRBJ2-7; tentative D call: TRBD1 (7 bases). The germline V and J ends were trimmed by 4 bases and 5 bases, with 9 bases remaining between them. From germline, CDR1 is MNHEY and CDR2 SMNVEV (reference sequence). CDR3 size: 12 residues. The CDR3 sequence is CASSWRGHEQYF. The CDR3 coding sequence is TGTGCCAGCAGTTGGAGGGGGCACGAGCAGTACTTC.

The V gene is TRBV9, the J gene TRBJ2-1, with no clear D. The CDR3 runs 14 residues. From germline, CDR1 is SGDLS and CDR2 YYNGEE. The V and J ends lost 2 bases and 5 bases respectively, with 11 bases between them. The CDR3 sequence: CASSVGGADNEQFF. For the CDR3, the DNA is TGTGCCAGCAGCGTTGGCGGTGCGGACAATGAGCAGTTCTTC. Variable domain in full (rest from reference TRBV9 and TRBJ2-1): DSGVTQTPKHLITATGQRVTLRCSPRSGDLSVYWYQQSLDQGLQFLIQYYNGEERAKGNILERFSAQQFPDLHSELNLSSLELGDSALYFCASSVGGADNEQFFGPGTRLTVL.

This chain joins TRBV2 and TRBJ1-5, with a tentative D call TRBD1 (6 bases). Trimming took off 3 bases at V and 0 bases at J, with 12 bases between the two ends. Germline assignment: CDR1 SNHLY and CDR2 FYNNEI. This CDR3 has 16 amino acids. The CDR3 loop is CASSEGGGNSNQPQHF. CDR3 nucleotide sequence: TGTGCCAGCAGTGAGGGAGGGGGAAATAGCAATCAGCCCCAGCATTTT.

V gene TRBV30 combines with J gene TRBJ2-1, with 11 positions matching TRBD2. V shed 3 bases and J 6 bases; nucleotides not matched to a gene: 4. This CDR3 is built from 14 residues. CDR1 and CDR2 (germline): GTSNPN, SVGIG (reference sequence). The DNA of the CDR3 is TGTGCCTGGAGCAGACTAGCGGGAACCAATGAGCAGTTCTTC. It specifies CAWSRLAGTNEQFF.

V is TRBV11-2 and J is TRBJ2-7, with 10 bases matching TRBD1. The CDR3 length is 15 residues. CDR1 is SGHAT and CDR2 is FQNNGV in the germline V gene. With 5 bases clipped from V and 2 bases from J, the junction kept 6 bases outside the gene matches. The CDR3 spells CASSLGQGQTYEQYF. CDR3 DNA: TGTGCCAGCAGCCTGGGACAGGGGCAAACCTACGAGCAGTACTTC.

The chain couples TRBV6-5 to TRBJ1-4; D gene uncertain. The CDR3 has 13 amino acids. The germline V gene encodes CDR1 MNHEY and CDR2 SVGAGI. Trimming pared 6 bases from V and 8 bases from J, leaving 13 bases between. The chain's CDR3 is CASSPGPWEKLFF. CDR3 DNA: TGTGCCAGCAGCCCCGGGCCGTGGGAAAAACTGTTTTTT.

This chain joins TRBV5-1 and TRBJ2-7, with 9 bases aligning to TRBD2. The length of the CDR3 is 19 residues. Germline V gene lookup returns CDR1 SGHRS and CDR2 YFSETQ. The ends lost 0 bases at V and 5 bases at J; junction bases unmatched: 18. CDR3: CASSLGGLAGGPRSNEQYF. In DNA form, the CDR3 reads TGCGCCAGCAGCTTGGGAGGGTTGGCGGGAGGGCCGAGGTCCAACGAGCAGTACTTC.

The chain recombines TRBV6-4 with TRBJ1-1, with D tentatively TRBD1 (5 bases). CDR1 and CDR2 (germline): MRHNA, SNTAGT. Trimming cost V 5 bases and J 4 bases, with 14 bases left between them. This CDR3 region has 14 residues. This CDR3 reads CASSSGLGGTEAFF. DNA for the CDR3: TGTGCCAGCAGTTCAGGGTTGGGGGGCACTGAAGCTTTCTTT.